This passage covers 23 T cell receptor beta chains from one sample sequenced in a study of post-analysis software for immune sequencing data. Study conclusions and caveats: Patients carried roughly 5 TRBV segments more frequently than controls did, and TRBV5-6, TRBV5-1 and TRBV20-1 were among them.

The library was made from cDNA and included unique molecular identifiers. TCRdb redid the calling of the PCR reads with MiXCR, one entry per CDR3 protein. The repertoire includes hundreds of thousands of distinct CDR3 sequences, 59% of them detected once, and around 11% sits in the top ten. These receptors are not linked to any known antigen. Sequencing input: blood. The receptors were gathered from a girl aged 2 to 9 with multiple sclerosis.

The J gene is TRBJ2-7, the V gene TRBV5-1; 12 bases fit TRBD2. With 4 bases clipped from V and 2 bases from J, the junction kept 4 bases outside the gene matches. This CDR3 spans 15 amino acids. The germline V gene encodes CDR1 SGHRS and CDR2 YFSETQ. The CDR3 loop is CASSPTSGSPYEQYF. CDR3 coding DNA: TGCGCCAGCAGCCCGACTAGCGGGAGCCCCTACGAGCAGTACTTC.

The V gene is TRBV7-9, the J gene TRBJ2-1; the match to TRBD2 covers 7 bases. Trimming took 11 bases from V and 2 from J; bases not matched to a gene: 9. In germline, CDR1 is SEHNR, CDR2 FQNEAQ (reference sequence). The CDR3 sequence is 14 residues long. The DNA of the CDR3 is TGTGCCGCCCCGGGGGGAGACGCCTACAATGAGCAGTTCTTC. Translating it yields CAAPGGDAYNEQFF.

This clonotype was observed a few times. The chain joins TRBV12-3 or TRBV12-4 to TRBJ1-1, with unresolved D. The CDR3 length is 15 residues. The V and J ends lost 2 bases and 5 bases respectively, with 15 bases between them. CDR3 in amino acids: CASSLYLGRPTEAFF. The CDR3 region has the DNA TGTGCCAGCAGTTTATACCTAGGGAGGCCGACTGAAGCTTTCTTT.

The V call is TRBV20-1, the J call TRBJ1-1; D might be TRBD1 (5 bases). There are 14 residues in the CDR3. Germline CDR1 is DFQATT and CDR2 is SNEGSKA (reference sequence). Trimming left V 1 base short and J 1 base short, with 10 bases between. The CDR3 DNA sequence: TGCAGTGCTAGAGTCGGGGCGGCGAACACTGAAGCTTTCTTT. Protein product: CSARVGAANTEAFF.

The chain uses TRBV2 and TRBJ1-3; TRBD1 matches at 7 bases. This CDR3 is built from 15 residues. The trim removed 4 bases at V and 4 bases at J, leaving 7 bases unmatched. Germline loops: CDR1 SNHLY, CDR2 FYNNEI. The CDR3 DNA reads as TGTGCCAGCAGTGCCCCACAGGGGTTGGGAAACACCATATATTTT. It translates to CASSAPQGLGNTIYF.

The table lists this clonotype with a few counts. The gene calls are TRBV29-1 and TRBJ1-2; 11 bases line up with TRBD1. CDR3 length: 14 residues. CDR1 is SQVTM and CDR2 is ANQGSEA in the germline V gene. V was clipped by 7 bases and J by 6 bases; unmatched bases: 10. CDR3 loop: CSGRAGQGANGYTF. CDR3 DNA: TGCAGCGGCAGAGCTGGACAGGGGGCAAATGGCTACACCTTC. Combining the CDR3 with reference TRBV29-1 and TRBJ1-2 gives the whole variable domain SAVISQKPSRDICQRGTSLTIQCQVDSQVTMMFWYRQQPGQSLTLIATANQGSEATYESGFVIDKFPISRPNLTFSTLTVSNMSPEDSSIYLCSGRAGQGANGYTFGSGTRLTVV.

The V and J genes are TRBV3-1 and TRBJ1-5, with no clear D. This CDR3 contains 12 residues. Germline CDR1 reads LGHDT; CDR2 reads YNNKEL (reference sequence). Deletions cut 5 bases from V and 8 bases from J, with 10 bases between. CDR3 protein: CASSYYGKPQHF. Here the CDR3 DNA reads TGTGCCAGCAGCTACTACGGGAAGCCCCAGCATTTT.

The chain uses TRBV5-1 and TRBJ2-1, with a tentative D call TRBD2 (5 bases). Germline assignment: CDR1 SGHRS and CDR2 YFSETQ. The CDR3 sequence is 14 residues long. V was pared by 3 bases and J by 8 bases, with 15 bases between. CDR3 region: CASSSRGWPHEQFF. CDR3 DNA sequence: TGCGCCAGCAGCTCCCGAGGGTGGCCACATGAGCAGTTCTTC.

V and J are TRBV3-1 and TRBJ2-1; D remains ambiguous. Germline CDR1 reads LGHDT; CDR2 reads YNNKEL (reference sequence). V lost 1 base and J lost 10, with 11 bases in between. The CDR3 covers 13 residues. CDR3 region: CASSQASRWEQFF. The CDR3 DNA sequence: TGTGCCAGCAGCCAAGCTTCAAGGTGGGAGCAGTTCTTC.

The chain couples TRBV21-1 to TRBJ2-7; the table's D call, TRBD2, was not checked against the DNA. TRBV21-1 is tagged as a pseudogene. The CDR3 totals 11 residues. The CDR3 protein is CASEAGYEQYF. CDR3 nucleotides: TGTGCCAGCGAGGCGGGCTACGAGCAGTACTTC.

The V call is TRBV5-1, the J call TRBJ2-1; D remains ambiguous. Trimming removed 1 base at V and 5 bases at J, with 10 bases between. This CDR3 region has 14 residues. Germline-derived CDR1 and CDR2 are SGHRS and YFSETQ. The CDR3 nucleotides are TGCGCCAGCAGCTTGAAGGCCCGAAACAATGAGCAGTTCTTC. Translating it yields CASSLKARNNEQFF.

The chain employs TRBV6-6 and TRBJ1-2; 7 bases agree with TRBD1. Germline-derived CDR1 and CDR2 are MNHNY and SVGAGI (reference sequence). Trimming at V came to 0 bases and at J to 4 bases, leaving 11 bases not matched to a gene. The CDR3 covers 17 residues. In DNA form, the CDR3 reads TGTGCCAGCAGTTACTCAAACGCTATAACAGGGGTCTATGGCTACACCTTC. It encodes CASSYSNAITGVYGYTF.

This clonotype was counted only a few times. This chain joins TRBV20-1 and TRBJ2-7; 9 bases are a match to TRBD2. Germline CDR1 is DFQATT and CDR2 is SNEGSKA (reference sequence). With 0 bases clipped from V and 5 bases from J, the junction kept 17 bases outside the gene matches. The CDR3 extends over 18 amino acids. The CDR3 DNA sequence: TGCAGTGCTAGAGACGGGTATGGGCAGAAGGGACTAGCTAACGAGCAGTACTTC. It codes for CSARDGYGQKGLANEQYF.

J is TRBJ2-3 and V is TRBV12-3 or TRBV12-4, with D possibly being TRBD2 (6 bases). Trimming removed 3 bases at V and 11 bases at J, with 15 bases between. This CDR3 is built from 13 residues. The CDR3 coding sequence is TGTGCCAGCAGTTTTAGACGAGCGGGTGGGCAGTATTTT. This codes for CASSFRRAGGQYF.

The chain joins TRBV29-1 to TRBJ2-3; D uncertain. CDR3 length equals 12 residues. Trimming pared 4 bases from V and 3 bases from J, leaving 8 bases between. Germline V gene lookup returns CDR1 SQVTM and CDR2 ANQGSEA. The CDR3 region is CSVVGRTDTQYF. DNA for the CDR3: TGCAGCGTTGTAGGCAGGACAGATACGCAGTATTTT.

Written as DNA, the CDR3 is TGTGCCAGTAGTATCGACAGGGTGAGCACTGAAGCTTTCTTT. This codes for CASSIDRVSTEAFF. The chain uses TRBV19 and TRBJ1-1; 7 positions agree with TRBD1. V gave up 3 bases and J gave up 4 bases; unmatched junction bases: 5. Germline CDR1 and CDR2: LNHDA and SQIVND (reference sequence). This CDR3 is 14 amino acids long.

The table lists this clonotype with a count of one. This chain links TRBV2 with TRBJ1-2, with 10 nucleotides matching TRBD1. V gave up 6 bases and J gave up 6 bases; unmatched junction bases: 10. Per germline, CDR1 SNHLY and CDR2 FYNNEI. This CDR3 has 15 amino acids. For the CDR3, the DNA is TGTGCCAGCAGAGCTGACAGGGGGCTAATTGATGGCTACACCTTC. It translates to CASRADRGLIDGYTF.

This clonotype was counted once. The genes are TRBV27 and TRBJ2-2; D gene unclear. The CDR3 is 17 amino acids. The V gene's germline CDR1 is MNHEY and CDR2 SMNVEV (reference sequence). V was cut by 0 bases and J by 4 bases, with 15 bases left in between. CDR3 region: CASSLSAAWVGTGELFF. CDR3 bases: TGTGCCAGCAGTTTATCTGCGGCATGGGTGGGCACCGGGGAGCTGTTTTTT.

This clonotype was recorded a few times. The rearrangement joins TRBV29-1 to TRBJ2-4, with TRBD1 matching 8 bases. The CDR3 contains 15 residues. Germline-derived CDR1 and CDR2 are SQVTM and ANQGSEA. V lost 4 bases, J lost 6 bases, and 11 bases stayed unmatched. DNA of the CDR3: TGCAGCGTTGGGGGACAGGAGCGGGCACTAAACATTCAGTACTTC. Encoded protein: CSVGGQERALNIQYF.

This clonotype was seen once. V is TRBV7-2 and J is TRBJ2-4; a possible D gene is TRBD2 (5 bases). Trimming pared 2 bases from V and 0 bases from J, leaving 11 bases between. The germline CDR1 and CDR2 sequences are SGHTA and FQGNSA. This CDR3 contains 16 residues. The CDR3 loop is CASSLSLRVAKNIQYF. DNA for the CDR3: TGTGCCAGCAGCTTAAGTCTGCGGGTAGCCAAAAACATTCAGTACTTC.

The V call is TRBV2, the J call TRBJ1-4, with 8 bases that match TRBD1. The ends lost 3 bases at V and 6 bases at J; junction bases unmatched: 6. Germline assignment: CDR1 SNHLY and CDR2 FYNNEI. This CDR3 is 15 amino acids long. Here the CDR3 DNA reads TGTGCCAGCAGTGACCCGACAGGGGTGCATGAAAAACTGTTTTTT. Translating it yields CASSDPTGVHEKLFF.

The sample holds a few counts of this clonotype. The chain is built from TRBV7-9 and TRBJ1-2; D unclear. The CDR3 loop spans 14 amino acids. The germline gives CDR1 SEHNR, CDR2 FQNEAQ (reference sequence). The V and J ends lost 5 bases and 5 bases respectively, with 15 bases between them. The CDR3 is CASSLLTDLYGYTF. As DNA, the CDR3 is TGTGCCAGCAGCCTACTGACGGACCTTTATGGCTACACCTTC.

V and J are TRBV11-2 and TRBJ2-5; D tentatively fits TRBD1 or TRBD2 (5 bases each). Germline CDR1 and CDR2: SGHAT and FQNNGV. With 2 bases removed from V and 9 bases from J, the gap between germline ends came to 25 bases. The CDR3 has 17 amino acids. CDR3 sequence reads: CASSLPGKRGAQGAQYF. For the CDR3, the DNA is TGTGCCAGCAGCTTACCAGGGAAGAGGGGCGCCCAAGGGGCCCAGTACTTC.